Presented here are 27 T cell receptor beta chains from one specimen sequenced in a study of T cells in localized non-small cell lung cancer. Clones were read by immunoSEQ multiplex PCR, and TCRdb kept only the in-frame ones, dropping some. The table has tens of thousands of clones, 90% to 95% seen once. Sample: peripheral blood, taken before any cancer treatment. The origin of the receptors is a man between 40 and 69 years old with stage I lung adenocarcinoma.

The chain joins TRBV29-1 to TRBJ2-3, with a possible D match to TRBD1 (6 bases). This CDR3 region has 14 residues. V gave up 7 bases and J gave up 0 bases, with 14 bases separating them. The germline gives CDR1 SQVTM, CDR2 ANQGSEA. In nucleotides, the CDR3 is TGCAGCGCCTCGGTGGGGGCTAGCACAGATACGCAGTATTTT. It specifies CSASVGASTDTQYF.

A single count supports this clone. The rearrangement joins TRBV19 to TRBJ2-1; 9 bases are shared with TRBD2. With V trimmed by 4 bases and J by 2 bases, 6 bases remained unmatched. The CDR3 is 16 amino acids. Per the germline V gene, CDR1 is LNHDA and CDR2 is SQIVND (reference sequence). In DNA, the CDR3 is TGTGCCAGTAGTACCCTTAGCGGGAGCCCCTACAATGAGCAGTTCTTC. This translates into CASSTLSGSPYNEQFF.

The chain has TRBV2 and TRBJ2-1; the match to TRBD2 covers 9 bases. This CDR3 contains 15 residues. V shed 3 bases, J shed 5 bases, and the junction held 5 bases outside the gene matches. Germline V gives CDR1 SNHLY, CDR2 FYNNEI. This chain's CDR3 is CASSEPSGADNEQFF. For the CDR3, the DNA is TGTGCCAGCAGTGAGCCTAGCGGGGCCGACAATGAGCAGTTCTTC.

V gene TRBV30 combines with J gene TRBJ2-3; D not resolved. Germline CDR1 and CDR2: GTSNPN and SVGIG (reference sequence). The V gene lost 1 base and the J gene lost 2 bases, with 4 bases spanning the gap. This CDR3 has 12 residues. The CDR3 DNA follows: TGTGCCTGGAGTGGGGTCACAGATACGCAGTATTTT. Translation: CAWSGVTDTQYF.

The rearrangement uses TRBV19 and TRBJ1-4; D is possibly TRBD1 (6 bases). CDR3 length equals 17 residues. Germline lookup yields CDR1 LNHDA and CDR2 SQIVND (reference sequence). V dropped 0 bases and J dropped 8 bases, with 19 bases sitting between them. For the CDR3, the DNA is TGTGCCAGTAGTATAGAGGCCCTCGGGGGGGGCCGAGAAAAACTGTTTTTT. Residues: CASSIEALGGGREKLFF.

The rearrangement links TRBV19 to TRBJ2-6, with TRBD1 matching 11 bases. This CDR3 contains 19 residues. From germline, CDR1 is LNHDA and CDR2 SQIVND (reference sequence). The junction had 9 bases not matched to a gene; V was cut back by 2 bases and J by 3 bases. The CDR3 DNA reads as TGTGCCAGTAGTATAAACGGACAGGGGGCCTCTGGTGGGGCCAACGTCCTGACTTTC. Translation: CASSINGQGASGGANVLTF.

The V gene is TRBV15, the J gene TRBJ2-7; 8 nucleotides match TRBD2. This CDR3 region has 15 residues. CDR1 is LNHNV and CDR2 is YYDKDF in the germline V gene (reference sequence). The J segment lost 4 bases and the V segment lost 5 bases, leaving 10 bases of the junction unmatched. CDR3 DNA sequence: TGTGCCACCAGCCTTACCGGGGGGGGGCGATACGAGCAGTACTTC. This gives the protein CATSLTGGGRYEQYF.

This clone was seen just once. The chain employs TRBV20-1 and TRBJ2-1; D remains ambiguous. This CDR3 is built from 11 residues. Germline CDR1 DFQATT, CDR2 SNEGSKA (reference sequence). V gave up 3 bases and J gave up 9 bases, with 9 bases separating them. The DNA for the CDR3 is TGCAGTGCTAGTATCTGGAGTGAGCAGTTCTTC. This gives the protein CSASIWSEQFF.

The chain links TRBV2 to TRBJ1-4; 7 bases agree with TRBD1. The germline V gene has CDR1 SNHLY and CDR2 FYNNEI. The CDR3 sequence is 16 residues long. After removal of 7 bases from V and 7 bases from J, the junction contained 15 bases not matched to a gene. The CDR3 DNA sequence: TGTGCCAGCAACTCCAAACGACAGGGTCAGGGTGAAAAACTGTTTTTT. The encoded protein is CASNSKRQGQGEKLFF. The variable domain in full, completed from reference TRBV2 and TRBJ1-4, reads EPEVTQTPSHQVTQMGQEVILRCVPISNHLYFYWYRQILGQKVEFLVSFYNNEISEKSEIFDDQFSVERPDGSNFTLKIRSTKLEDSAMYFCASNSKRQGQGEKLFFGSGTQLSVL.

The chain has TRBV5-1 and TRBJ1-4, with 7 bases fitting TRBD1. Germline CDR1 reads SGHRS; CDR2 reads YFSETQ. This CDR3 has 15 residues. Germline trimming cut 2 bases from V and 4 bases from J; bases unmatched to any gene: 5. Here the CDR3 DNA reads TGCGCCAGCAGCTTACAGGGGAGAATTAATGAAAAACTGTTTTTT. As protein: CASSLQGRINEKLFF. The whole variable domain, remainder taken from reference TRBV5-1 and TRBJ1-4, is KAGVTQTPRYLIKTRGQQVTLSCSPISGHRSVSWYQQTPGQGLQFLFEYFSETQRNKGNFPGRFSGRQFSNSRSEMNVSTLELGDSALYLCASSLQGRINEKLFFGSGTQLSVL.

The V gene is TRBV19, the J gene TRBJ2-2, with D maybe TRBD1 (5 bases). V lost 6 bases to trimming and J lost 4 bases, with 15 bases between them. The CDR3 runs 15 residues. Looked up from germline, CDR1 is LNHDA and CDR2 is SQIVND (reference sequence). CDR3 coding DNA: TGTGCCAGTAGGCATAGAGACAGACCCACCGGGGAGCTGTTTTTT. Amino acid sequence: CASRHRDRPTGELFF. Complete variable domain (other parts from reference TRBV19 and TRBJ2-2): DGGITQSPKYLFRKEGQNVTLSCEQNLNHDAMYWYRQDPGQGLRLIYYSQIVNDFQKGDIAEGYSVSREKKESFPLTVTSAQKNPTAFYLCASRHRDRPTGELFFGEGSRLTVL.

The V and J genes are TRBV5-1 and TRBJ2-1; 9 nucleotides match TRBD1. Per the germline V gene, CDR1 is SGHRS and CDR2 is YFSETQ. V lost 3 bases, J lost 5 bases, and 9 bases stayed unmatched. There are 16 residues in the CDR3. The CDR3 nucleotides are TGCGCCAGCAGCTCATTACAGGGGGCGGGGGACAATGAGCAGTTCTTC. Its protein product is CASSSLQGAGDNEQFF.

The J gene is TRBJ2-5, the V gene TRBV30; 10 bases match TRBD1. V gave up 4 bases and J gave up 5 bases; unmatched junction bases: 7. Germline CDR1 and CDR2: GTSNPN and SVGIG (reference sequence). The CDR3 loop spans 14 amino acids. CDR3 loop: CAWNSRTGGETQYF. CDR3 bases: TGTGCCTGGAACTCACGGACAGGGGGGGAGACCCAGTACTTC.

The chain combines TRBV6-5 with TRBJ2-7, with 7 nucleotides matching TRBD1. CDR3 length: 13 amino acids. The trim removed 4 bases at V and 7 bases at J, leaving 7 bases unmatched. Germline V lookup: CDR1 MNHEY, CDR2 SVGAGI. The CDR3 DNA is TGTGCCAGCAGTTCCTACAGGGGCGGGGAGCAGTACTTC. This translates into CASSSYRGGEQYF.

This sequence joins TRBV11-3 and TRBJ2-5; 14 nucleotides line up with TRBD2. The V gene's germline CDR1 is SGHNT and CDR2 YENEEA. Trimming removed 4 bases from V and 5 bases from J; junction bases left unmatched: 3. CDR3 length equals 15 residues. The CDR3 reads CASSYGTSGSETQYF. As DNA, the CDR3 is TGTGCCAGCAGCTATGGGACTAGCGGGAGCGAGACCCAGTACTTC.

The chain joins TRBV9 to TRBJ1-1; 7 bases agree with TRBD1. Germline CDR1 SGDLS, CDR2 YYNGEE. V trimming: 0 bases; J trimming: 1 base; junction bases outside the gene matches: 0. The CDR3 covers 14 residues. The CDR3 loop reads CASSVEGANTEAFF. The CDR3 DNA is TGTGCCAGCAGCGTAGAGGGGGCGAACACTGAAGCTTTCTTT.

The V call is TRBV5-1, the J call TRBJ1-2, with a possible D match to TRBD1 (5 bases). The CDR3 has 13 amino acids. Germline lookup yields CDR1 SGHRS and CDR2 YFSETQ. Trimming shortened V by 4 bases and J by 3 bases, and 10 bases separated the two germline ends. CDR3 nucleotide sequence: TGCGCCAGCAGCGTGACAGCGGACTATGGCTACACCTTC. Amino acids: CASSVTADYGYTF. Based on the CDR3 plus reference TRBV5-1 and TRBJ1-2, the full variable domain is KAGVTQTPRYLIKTRGQQVTLSCSPISGHRSVSWYQQTPGQGLQFLFEYFSETQRNKGNFPGRFSGRQFSNSRSEMNVSTLELGDSALYLCASSVTADYGYTFGSGTRLTVV.

The chain carries TRBV7-9 and TRBJ1-1; a weak D match, TRBD1 (6 bases). This CDR3 region has 13 residues. The germline V gene has CDR1 SEHNR and CDR2 FQNEAQ (reference sequence). Trimming cost V 5 bases and J 5 bases, with 12 bases left between them. CDR3 region: CASSATGLTEAFF. The CDR3 DNA reads TGTGCCAGCAGCGCCACAGGGTTGACTGAAGCTTTCTTT.

The rearrangement joins TRBV28 to TRBJ2-1, with D unresolved. The CDR3 is 12 residues long. CDR1 and CDR2 (germline): MDHEN, SYDVKM. V shed 1 base and J shed 2 bases, with 0 bases lying between them. CDR3 protein: CASSLSYNEQFF. The CDR3 DNA sequence: TGTGCCAGCAGTTTATCCTACAATGAGCAGTTCTTC.

CDR3 sequence (DNA): TGTGCCAGCAGTGAATCCGGACCCAAAGAGACCCAGTACTTC. Translating gives CASSESGPKETQYF. V usage is TRBV25-1 and J usage is TRBJ2-5; D gene ambiguous. CDR1 is MGHDK and CDR2 is SYGVNS in the germline V gene. The CDR3 runs to 14 residues. The ends were cut back, 1 base at V and 3 bases at J, with 9 bases in the middle.

The chain uses TRBV5-1 and TRBJ2-2, with 7 bases that match TRBD1. Germline V gene data show CDR1 as SGHRS and CDR2 as YFSETQ. J was trimmed by 7 bases and V by 1 base; bases with no gene match: 4. There are 14 residues in the CDR3. The DNA of the CDR3 is TGCGCCAGCAGCTTGCCAGGGGGTGTCGGGGAGCTGTTTTTT. The encoded protein is CASSLPGGVGELFF.

The J gene is TRBJ2-3, the V gene TRBV19, with 10 positions matching TRBD1. The CDR3 spans 14 residues. The V gene end was trimmed by 6 bases and the J gene end by 1 base; junction bases not matched to a gene: 1. CDR1 and CDR2 from the germline V gene are LNHDA and SQIVND (reference sequence). The CDR3 DNA reads as TGTGCCAGTAGCGGGACAGGGGGCACAGATACGCAGTATTTT. Its translation is CASSGTGGTDTQYF.

The sample holds a few counts of this clone. V usage is TRBV2 and J usage is TRBJ2-2; TRBD1 might be the D (6 bases). Trimming removed 2 bases from V and 6 bases from J, with 10 bases in between. Per germline, CDR1 SNHLY and CDR2 FYNNEI. There are 14 residues in the CDR3. For the CDR3, the DNA is TGTGCCAGCAGTGAAAGTGGGGGCGCCGGGGAGCTGTTTTTT. Residues: CASSESGGAGELFF.

The sample holds one count of this clone. The chain carries TRBV28 and TRBJ2-2, with D possibly matching TRBD1 (5 bases). The V end was cut by 5 bases, the J end by 10 bases, with 14 bases between. This CDR3 has 13 amino acids. Germline values: CDR1 MDHEN, CDR2 SYDVKM. CDR3 sequence (DNA): TGTGCCAGCAGTGCACAGGTGCCGGAGGAGCTGTTTTTT. Protein product: CASSAQVPEELFF.

V is TRBV30 and J is TRBJ2-1; D possibly corresponds to TRBD2 (7 bases). V lost 4 bases and J lost 8, with 18 bases in between. The CDR3 runs to 14 residues. Germline values: CDR1 GTSNPN, CDR2 SVGIG (reference sequence). As DNA, the CDR3 is TGTGCCTGGACTCTTGGACAGCGGGGCGATGAGCAGTTCTTC. Residues: CAWTLGQRGDEQFF.

The chain is built from TRBV2 and TRBJ2-2; 8 bases line up with TRBD2. V gave up 5 bases and J gave up 0 bases; unmatched junction bases: 8. The CDR3 contains 17 residues. The germline V gene encodes CDR1 SNHLY and CDR2 FYNNEI. The CDR3 sequence: CASSTTRREANTGELFF. CDR3 sequence (DNA): TGTGCCAGCAGTACCACTAGGCGGGAGGCGAACACCGGGGAGCTGTTTTTT.

The V call is TRBV19, the J call TRBJ2-7, with D possibly called TRBD1 or TRBD2 (10 bases each). The CDR3 contains 17 residues. Trimming cost V 7 bases and J 0 bases, with 22 bases left between them. Germline CDR1 LNHDA, CDR2 SQIVND (reference sequence). The CDR3 DNA reads as TGTGCCAGTACCAAGCGGGGGGGGACAGGGGCCTCCTACGAGCAGTACTTC. Protein: CASTKRGGTGASYEQYF. The whole variable domain, remainder taken from reference TRBV19 and TRBJ2-7, is DGGITQSPKYLFRKEGQNVTLSCEQNLNHDAMYWYRQDPGQGLRLIYYSQIVNDFQKGDIAEGYSVSREKKESFPLTVTSAQKNPTAFYLCASTKRGGTGASYEQYFGPGTRLTVT.